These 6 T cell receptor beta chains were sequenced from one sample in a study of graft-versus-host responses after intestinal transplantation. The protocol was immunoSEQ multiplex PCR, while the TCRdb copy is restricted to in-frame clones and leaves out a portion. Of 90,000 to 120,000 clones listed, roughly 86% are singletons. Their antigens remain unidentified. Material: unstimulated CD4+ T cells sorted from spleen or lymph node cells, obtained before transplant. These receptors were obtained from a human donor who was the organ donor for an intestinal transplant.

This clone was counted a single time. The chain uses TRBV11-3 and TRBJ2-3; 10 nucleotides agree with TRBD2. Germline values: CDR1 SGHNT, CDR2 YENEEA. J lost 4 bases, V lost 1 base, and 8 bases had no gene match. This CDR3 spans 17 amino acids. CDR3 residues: CASSLGALAGVADTQYF. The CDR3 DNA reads TGTGCCAGCAGCTTAGGGGCGCTAGCGGGAGTAGCAGATACGCAGTATTTT.

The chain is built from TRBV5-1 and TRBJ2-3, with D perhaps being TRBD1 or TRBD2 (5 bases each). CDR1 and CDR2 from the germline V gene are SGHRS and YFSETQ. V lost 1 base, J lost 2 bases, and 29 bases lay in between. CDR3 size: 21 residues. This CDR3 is CASSLSGTAPSTNGATDTQYF. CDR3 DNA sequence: TGCGCCAGCAGCTTGTCGGGGACGGCCCCCAGTACCAACGGGGCCACAGATACGCAGTATTTT.

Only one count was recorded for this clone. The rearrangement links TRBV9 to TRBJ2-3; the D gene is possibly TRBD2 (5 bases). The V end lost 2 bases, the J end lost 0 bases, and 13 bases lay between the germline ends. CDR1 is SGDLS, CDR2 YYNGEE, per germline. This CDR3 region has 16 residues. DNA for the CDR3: TGTGCCAGCAGCGTCGGGCGGGTTCCTAGCACAGATACGCAGTATTTT. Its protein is CASSVGRVPSTDTQYF.

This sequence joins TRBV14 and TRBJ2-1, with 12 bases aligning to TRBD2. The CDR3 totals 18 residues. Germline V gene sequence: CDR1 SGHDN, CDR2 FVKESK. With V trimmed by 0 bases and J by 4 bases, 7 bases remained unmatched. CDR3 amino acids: CASSQDDPGLAGYNEQFF. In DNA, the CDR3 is TGTGCCAGCAGCCAAGACGATCCCGGACTAGCGGGGTACAATGAGCAGTTCTTC.

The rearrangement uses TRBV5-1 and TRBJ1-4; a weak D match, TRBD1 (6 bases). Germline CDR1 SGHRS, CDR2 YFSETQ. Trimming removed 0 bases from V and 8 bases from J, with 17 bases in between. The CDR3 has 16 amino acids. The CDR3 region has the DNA TGCGCCAGCAGCTTGGCCTGGGGGGGGCCGGAAGAAAAACTGTTTTTT. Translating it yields CASSLAWGGPEEKLFF.

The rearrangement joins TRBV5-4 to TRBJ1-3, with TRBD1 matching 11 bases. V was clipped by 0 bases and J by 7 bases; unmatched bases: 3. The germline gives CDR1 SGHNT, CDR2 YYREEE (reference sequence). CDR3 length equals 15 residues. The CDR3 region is CASSLGGDRGNTIYF. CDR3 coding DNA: TGTGCCAGCAGCTTGGGCGGGGACAGGGGGAACACCATATATTTT.